The present entry profiles one T cell receptor beta chain with its context. This entry is derived from a study of T cell changes during pregnancy in multiple sclerosis. The data were produced by immunoSEQ multiplex PCR, yet TCRdb's version contains in-frame clones alone and is incomplete. The sample holds nearly 40,000 clones, 85% to 95% seen once. CDR1 is SNHLY and CDR2 is FYNNEI in the germline V gene. With V trimmed by 4 bases and J by 3 bases, 13 bases remained unmatched. The CDR3 is made up of 18 amino acids. The source material was CD4+ T cells from peripheral blood mononuclear cells, sampled before pregnancy. The TCR originated in a female donor with multiple sclerosis, enrolled in a pregnancy study. The chain uses TRBV2 and TRBJ2-2, with 8 bases that match TRBD2. The CDR3 here is CASSGGWLAGGDTGELFF. CDR3 bases: TGTGCCAGCAGTGGGGGGTGGCTAGCGGGTGGAGACACCGGGGAGCTGTTTTTT.